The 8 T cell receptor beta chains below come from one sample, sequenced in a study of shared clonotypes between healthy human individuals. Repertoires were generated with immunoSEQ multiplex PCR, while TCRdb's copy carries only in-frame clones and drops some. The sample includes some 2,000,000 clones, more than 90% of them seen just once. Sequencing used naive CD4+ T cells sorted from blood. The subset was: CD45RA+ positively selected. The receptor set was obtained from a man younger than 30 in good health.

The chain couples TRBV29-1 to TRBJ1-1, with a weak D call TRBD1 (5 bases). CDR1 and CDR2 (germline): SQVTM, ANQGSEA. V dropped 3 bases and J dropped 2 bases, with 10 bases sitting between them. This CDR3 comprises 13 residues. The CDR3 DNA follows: TGCAGCGTTGACTTTGGGGGAAACACTGAAGCTTTCTTT. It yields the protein CSVDFGGNTEAFF.

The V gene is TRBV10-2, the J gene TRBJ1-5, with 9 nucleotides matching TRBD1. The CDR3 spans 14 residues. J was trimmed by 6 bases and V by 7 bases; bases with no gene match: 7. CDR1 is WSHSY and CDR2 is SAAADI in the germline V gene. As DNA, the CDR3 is TGCGCCAGCAAAGGGACAGGGAACACTCAGCCCCAGCATTTT. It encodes CASKGTGNTQPQHF.

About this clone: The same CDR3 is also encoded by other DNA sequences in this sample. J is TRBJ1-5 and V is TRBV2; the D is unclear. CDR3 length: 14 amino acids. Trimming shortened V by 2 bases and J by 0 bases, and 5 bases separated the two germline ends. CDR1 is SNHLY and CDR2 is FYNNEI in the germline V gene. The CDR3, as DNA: TGTGCCAGCAGTGAACGGCTTAGCAATCAGCCCCAGCATTTT. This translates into CASSERLSNQPQHF.

CDR3 in DNA: TGTGCCAGCTACGACAGGTCGGACAATCAGCCCCAGCATTTT. Encoded protein: CASYDRSDNQPQHF. The chain uses TRBV28 and TRBJ1-5, with D tentatively TRBD1 (6 bases). Germline-derived CDR1 and CDR2 are MDHEN and SYDVKM. The CDR3 is made up of 14 amino acids. Trimming cost V 8 bases and J 3 bases, with 14 bases left between them.

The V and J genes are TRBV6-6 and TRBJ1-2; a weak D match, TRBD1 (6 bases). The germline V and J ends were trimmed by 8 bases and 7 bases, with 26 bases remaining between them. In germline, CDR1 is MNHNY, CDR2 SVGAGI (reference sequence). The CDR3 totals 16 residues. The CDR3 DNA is TGTGCCAGCTCTCCCCAGACAGGTGTTACGCCCTTTGGCTACACCTTC. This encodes CASSPQTGVTPFGYTF.

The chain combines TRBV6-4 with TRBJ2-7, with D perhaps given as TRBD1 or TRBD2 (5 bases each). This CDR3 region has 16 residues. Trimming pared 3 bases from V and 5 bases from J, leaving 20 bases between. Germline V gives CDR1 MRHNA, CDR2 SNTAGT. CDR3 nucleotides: TGTGCCAGCAGTGAGCCCCGCGAGGGGCGATTGCACGAGCAGTACTTC. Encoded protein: CASSEPREGRLHEQYF.

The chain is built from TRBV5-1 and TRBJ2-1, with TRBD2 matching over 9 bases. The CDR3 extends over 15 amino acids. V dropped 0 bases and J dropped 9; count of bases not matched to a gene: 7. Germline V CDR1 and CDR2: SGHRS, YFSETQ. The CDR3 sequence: CASSLVGLASSEQFF. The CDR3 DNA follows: TGCGCCAGCAGCTTGGTGGGACTAGCATCAAGTGAGCAGTTCTTC.

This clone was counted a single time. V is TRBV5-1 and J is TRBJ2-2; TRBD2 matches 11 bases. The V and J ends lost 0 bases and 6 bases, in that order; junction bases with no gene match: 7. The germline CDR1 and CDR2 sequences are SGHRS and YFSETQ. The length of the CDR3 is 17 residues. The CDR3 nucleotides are TGCGCCAGCAGCTTGGGACTAGCGGGAATATCGGCCGGGGAGCTGTTTTTT. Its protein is CASSLGLAGISAGELFF. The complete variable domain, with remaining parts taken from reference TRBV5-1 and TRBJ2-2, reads KAGVTQTPRYLIKTRGQQVTLSCSPISGHRSVSWYQQTPGQGLQFLFEYFSETQRNKGNFPGRFSGRQFSNSRSEMNVSTLELGDSALYLCASSLGLAGISAGELFFGEGSRLTVL.